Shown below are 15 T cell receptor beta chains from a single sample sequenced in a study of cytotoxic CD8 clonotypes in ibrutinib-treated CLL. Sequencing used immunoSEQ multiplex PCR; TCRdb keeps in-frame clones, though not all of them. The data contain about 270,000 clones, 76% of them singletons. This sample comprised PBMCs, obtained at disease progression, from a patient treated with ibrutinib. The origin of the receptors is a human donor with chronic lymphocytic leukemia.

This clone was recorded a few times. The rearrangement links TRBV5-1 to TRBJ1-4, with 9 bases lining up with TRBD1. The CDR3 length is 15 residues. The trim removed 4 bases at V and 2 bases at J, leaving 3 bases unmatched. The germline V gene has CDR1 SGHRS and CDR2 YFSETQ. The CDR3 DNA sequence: TGCGCCAGCAGCAGGACAGGGGAGACTAATGAAAAACTGTTTTTT. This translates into CASSRTGETNEKLFF. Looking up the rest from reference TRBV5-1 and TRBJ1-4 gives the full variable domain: KAGVTQTPRYLIKTRGQQVTLSCSPISGHRSVSWYQQTPGQGLQFLFEYFSETQRNKGNFPGRFSGRQFSNSRSEMNVSTLELGDSALYLCASSRTGETNEKLFFGSGTQLSVL.

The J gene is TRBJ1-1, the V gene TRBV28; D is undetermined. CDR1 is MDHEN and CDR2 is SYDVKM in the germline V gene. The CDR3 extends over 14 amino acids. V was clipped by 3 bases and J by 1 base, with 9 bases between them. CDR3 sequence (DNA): TGTGCCAGCAGTTTGGCCGGAAGGAACACTGAAGCTTTCTTT. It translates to CASSLAGRNTEAFF.

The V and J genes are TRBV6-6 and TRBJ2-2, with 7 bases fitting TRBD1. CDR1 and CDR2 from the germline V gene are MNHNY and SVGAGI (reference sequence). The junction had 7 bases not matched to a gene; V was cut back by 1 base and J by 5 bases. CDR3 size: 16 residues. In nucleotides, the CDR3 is TGTGCCAGCAGTTACTTAGGGACAGCCAAAACCGGGGAGCTGTTTTTT. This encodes CASSYLGTAKTGELFF.

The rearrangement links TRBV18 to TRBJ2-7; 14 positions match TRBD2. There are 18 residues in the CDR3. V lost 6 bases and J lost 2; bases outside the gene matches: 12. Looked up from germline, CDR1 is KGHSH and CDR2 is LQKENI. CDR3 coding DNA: TGTGCCAGCTCCCCGAGCCTGGGACTAGCGGGGGCGCCCTACGAGCAGTACTTC. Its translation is CASSPSLGLAGAPYEQYF.

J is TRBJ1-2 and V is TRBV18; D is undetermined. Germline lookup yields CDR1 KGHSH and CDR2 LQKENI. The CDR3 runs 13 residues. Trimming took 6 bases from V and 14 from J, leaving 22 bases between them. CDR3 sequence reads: CASSPTYPFQPTF. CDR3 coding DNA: TGTGCCAGCTCCCCCACCTATCCGTTCCAGCCGACCTTC. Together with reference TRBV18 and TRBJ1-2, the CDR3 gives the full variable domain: NAGVMQNPRHLVRRRGQEARLRCSPMKGHSHVYWYRQLPEEGLKFMVYLQKENIIDESGMPKERFSAEFPKEGPSILRIQQVVRGDSAAYFCASSPTYPFQPTFGSGTRLTVV.

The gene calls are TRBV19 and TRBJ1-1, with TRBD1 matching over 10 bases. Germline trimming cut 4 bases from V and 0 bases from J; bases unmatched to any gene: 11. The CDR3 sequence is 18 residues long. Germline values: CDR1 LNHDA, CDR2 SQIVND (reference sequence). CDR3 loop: CASSRGGQGITLNTEAFF. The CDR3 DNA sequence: TGTGCCAGTAGTAGAGGGGGACAGGGGATAACATTGAACACTGAAGCTTTCTTT.

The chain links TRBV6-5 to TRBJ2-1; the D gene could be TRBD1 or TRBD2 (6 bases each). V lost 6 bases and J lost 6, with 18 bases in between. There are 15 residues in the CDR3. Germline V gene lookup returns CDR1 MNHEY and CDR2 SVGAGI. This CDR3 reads CASRRDSRGGNEQFF. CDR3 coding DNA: TGTGCCAGCAGGAGGGACTCCCGAGGGGGCAATGAGCAGTTCTTC.

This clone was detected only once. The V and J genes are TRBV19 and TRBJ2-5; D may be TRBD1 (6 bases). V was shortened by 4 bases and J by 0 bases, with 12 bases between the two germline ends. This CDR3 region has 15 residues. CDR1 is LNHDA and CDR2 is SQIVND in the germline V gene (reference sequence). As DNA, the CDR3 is TGTGCCAGTAGTAACCCTGGACAGTACCAAGAGACCCAGTACTTC. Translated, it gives CASSNPGQYQETQYF.

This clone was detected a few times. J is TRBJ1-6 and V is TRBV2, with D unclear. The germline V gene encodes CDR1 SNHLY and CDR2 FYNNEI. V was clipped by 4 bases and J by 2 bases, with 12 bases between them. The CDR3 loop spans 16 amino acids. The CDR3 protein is CASSAGLSPYNSPLHF. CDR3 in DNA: TGTGCCAGCAGTGCTGGTCTTAGTCCCTATAATTCACCCCTCCACTTT.

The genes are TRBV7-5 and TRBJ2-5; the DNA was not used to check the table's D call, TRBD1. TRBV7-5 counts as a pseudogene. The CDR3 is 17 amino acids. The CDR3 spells CVRSPNTPGTGDLDQYF. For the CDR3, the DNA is TGTGTCAGAAGCCCGAATACACCCGGGACAGGGGACTTGGACCAGTACTTC.

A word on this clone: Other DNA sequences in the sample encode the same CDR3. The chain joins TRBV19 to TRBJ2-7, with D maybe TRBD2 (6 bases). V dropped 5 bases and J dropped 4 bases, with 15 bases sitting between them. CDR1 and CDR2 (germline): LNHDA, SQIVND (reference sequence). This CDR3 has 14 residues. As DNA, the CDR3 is TGTGCCAGTAGTCCGGGGACGGGAGATTACGAGCAGTACTTC. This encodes CASSPGTGDYEQYF.

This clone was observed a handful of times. The CDR3 DNA sequence: TGCGCCAGCAGCTTCCGCCTAAGCACAGATACGCAGTATTTT. It is translated as CASSFRLSTDTQYF. The rearrangement joins TRBV5-1 to TRBJ2-3; D unresolved. This CDR3 is built from 14 residues. Per the germline V gene, CDR1 is SGHRS and CDR2 is YFSETQ. V was trimmed by 2 bases and J by 0 bases, leaving 7 bases between them.

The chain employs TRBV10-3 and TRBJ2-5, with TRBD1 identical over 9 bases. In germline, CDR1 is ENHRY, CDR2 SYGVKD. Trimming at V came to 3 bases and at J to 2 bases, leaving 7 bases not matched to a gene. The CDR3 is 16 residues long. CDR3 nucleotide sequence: TGTGCCATCAGTGACCATGGACAGGGGCGGCAAGAGACCCAGTACTTC. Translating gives CAISDHGQGRQETQYF.

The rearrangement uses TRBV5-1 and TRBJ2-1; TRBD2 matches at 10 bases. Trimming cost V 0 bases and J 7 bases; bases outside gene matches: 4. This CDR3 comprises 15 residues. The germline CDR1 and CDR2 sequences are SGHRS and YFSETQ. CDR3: CASSLVLAGANEQFF. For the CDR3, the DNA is TGCGCCAGCAGCTTGGTCCTAGCGGGGGCTAATGAGCAGTTCTTC.

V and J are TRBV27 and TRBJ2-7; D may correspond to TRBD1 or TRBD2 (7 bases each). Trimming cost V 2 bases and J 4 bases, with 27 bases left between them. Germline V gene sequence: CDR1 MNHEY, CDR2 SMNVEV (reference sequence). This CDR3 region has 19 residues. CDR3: CASSLEGGRGPQNSYEQYF. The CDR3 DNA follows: TGTGCCAGCAGTTTAGAAGGGGGGAGGGGGCCCCAAAACTCTTACGAGCAGTACTTC.